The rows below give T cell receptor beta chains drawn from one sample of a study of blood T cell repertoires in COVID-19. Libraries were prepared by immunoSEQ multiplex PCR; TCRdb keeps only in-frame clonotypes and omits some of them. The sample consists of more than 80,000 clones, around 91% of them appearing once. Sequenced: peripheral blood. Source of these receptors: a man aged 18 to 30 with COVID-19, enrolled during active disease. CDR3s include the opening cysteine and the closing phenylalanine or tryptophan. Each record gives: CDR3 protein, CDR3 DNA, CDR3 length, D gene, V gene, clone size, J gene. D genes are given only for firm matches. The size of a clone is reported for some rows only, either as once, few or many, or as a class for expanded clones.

cdr3_aa: CASSLIENTDTQYF
cdr3_nt: TGTGCCAGCAGTTTAATAGAAAACACAGATACGCAGTATTTT
cdr3_length: 14
d_call: -
v_call: TRBV27
clone_size: once
j_call: TRBJ2-3

cdr3_aa: CASSQDRGGQGYSEQYF
cdr3_nt: TGTGCCAGCAGCCAAGATCGGGGGGGACAGGGGTATAGTGAGCAGTACTTC
cdr3_length: 17
d_call: TRBD1
v_call: TRBV3-1/TRBV3-2
clone_size: -
j_call: TRBJ2-7

cdr3_aa: CASSPGTSATYEQYF
cdr3_nt: TGTGCCAGCTCACCCGGGACTAGCGCTACCTACGAGCAGTACTTC
cdr3_length: 15
d_call: TRBD2
v_call: TRBV18
clone_size: -
j_call: TRBJ2-7

cdr3_aa: CASSQGQIEETQYF
cdr3_nt: TGTGCCAGCAGCCAGGGACAGATTGAGGAGACCCAGTACTTC
cdr3_length: 14
d_call: TRBD1
v_call: TRBV11-3
clone_size: -
j_call: TRBJ2-5

cdr3_aa: CAWNGGQGILETQYF
cdr3_nt: TGTGCCTGGAATGGAGGGCAGGGCATCCTCGAGACCCAGTACTTC
cdr3_length: 15
d_call: -
v_call: TRBV30
clone_size: once
j_call: TRBJ2-5

cdr3_aa: CASSGTPIAGGNTGELFF
cdr3_nt: TGTGCCAGCAGCGGCACCCCGATAGCGGGGGGGAACACCGGGGAGCTGTTTTTT
cdr3_length: 18
d_call: TRBD2
v_call: TRBV7-8
clone_size: -
j_call: TRBJ2-2

cdr3_aa: CASSQDSREAGELFF
cdr3_nt: TGTGCCAGCAGCCAAGATTCGCGGGAGGCCGGGGAGCTGTTTTTT
cdr3_length: 15
d_call: TRBD2
v_call: TRBV3-1/TRBV3-2
clone_size: -
j_call: TRBJ2-2

cdr3_aa: CASSSFLWGQGYEQYF
cdr3_nt: TGTGCCAGCAGCTCCTTCCTGTGGGGACAGGGCTACGAGCAGTACTTC
cdr3_length: 16
d_call: TRBD1
v_call: TRBV11-2
clone_size: few
j_call: TRBJ2-7

cdr3_aa: CASSIPDRSNQPQHF
cdr3_nt: TGTGCCAGCAGTATACCTGATCGGAGCAATCAGCCCCAGCATTTT
cdr3_length: 15
d_call: -
v_call: TRBV28
clone_size: -
j_call: TRBJ1-5

cdr3_aa: CASNPGGLAGVSSYNEQFF
cdr3_nt: TGTGCCAGCAACCCAGGGGGACTAGCGGGAGTGAGCTCCTACAATGAGCAGTTCTTC
cdr3_length: 19
d_call: TRBD2
v_call: TRBV6-2/TRBV6-3
clone_size: -
j_call: TRBJ2-1

cdr3_aa: CASSLYYGGNTEAFF
cdr3_nt: TGTGCCAGCAGTTTATACTACGGGGGGAACACTGAAGCTTTCTTT
cdr3_length: 15
d_call: -
v_call: TRBV27
clone_size: once
j_call: TRBJ1-1

cdr3_aa: CSVEGGGEQYF
cdr3_nt: TGCAGCGTTGAAGGGGGGGGCGAGCAGTACTTC
cdr3_length: 11
d_call: TRBD2
v_call: TRBV29-1
clone_size: -
j_call: TRBJ2-7

cdr3_aa: CASSLEGGRMDTQYF
cdr3_nt: TGCGCCAGCAGCTTGGAGGGCGGGAGGATGGATACGCAGTATTTT
cdr3_length: 15
d_call: TRBD2
v_call: TRBV5-1
clone_size: -
j_call: TRBJ2-3

cdr3_aa: CASSEDGGNTEAFF
cdr3_nt: TGTGCCAGCAGTGAAGATGGAGGGAACACTGAAGCTTTCTTT
cdr3_length: 14
d_call: -
v_call: TRBV6-1
clone_size: -
j_call: TRBJ1-1

cdr3_aa: CASSVDSGSNEKLFF
cdr3_nt: TGTGCCAGCAGCGTAGACTCAGGGTCTAATGAAAAACTGTTTTTT
cdr3_length: 15
d_call: -
v_call: TRBV9
clone_size: -
j_call: TRBJ1-4

cdr3_aa: CASSLGVAGDNEQFF
cdr3_nt: TGTGCCAGCAGCTTAGGAGTAGCGGGAGATAATGAGCAGTTCTTC
cdr3_length: 15
d_call: TRBD2
v_call: TRBV11-2
clone_size: -
j_call: TRBJ2-1

cdr3_aa: CASSPRDRPSSYEQYF
cdr3_nt: TGTGCCAGCTCACCCAGGGACAGACCCAGCTCCTACGAGCAGTACTTC
cdr3_length: 16
d_call: TRBD1
v_call: TRBV18
clone_size: -
j_call: TRBJ2-7

cdr3_aa: CASSLGPGGLGYGYTF
cdr3_nt: TGTGCCAGCAGCTTGGGGCCCGGGGGGCTTGGCTATGGCTACACCTTC
cdr3_length: 16
d_call: -
v_call: TRBV5-6
clone_size: -
j_call: TRBJ1-2

cdr3_aa: CASTRQGSRYNEQFF
cdr3_nt: TGTGCCAGCACTAGACAGGGTTCGCGCTACAATGAGCAGTTCTTC
cdr3_length: 15
d_call: TRBD1
v_call: TRBV25-1
clone_size: -
j_call: TRBJ2-1

cdr3_aa: CAISRTGPNTEAFF
cdr3_nt: TGTGCCATCAGTCGGACAGGGCCCAACACTGAAGCTTTCTTT
cdr3_length: 14
d_call: TRBD1
v_call: TRBV10-3
clone_size: -
j_call: TRBJ1-1

cdr3_aa: CAWKLPDSPNQPQHF
cdr3_nt: TGTGCCTGGAAGCTACCGGACAGTCCGAATCAGCCCCAGCATTTT
cdr3_length: 15
d_call: -
v_call: TRBV30
clone_size: once
j_call: TRBJ1-5

cdr3_aa: CASSIAPDRESPLHF
cdr3_nt: TGTGCCAGTAGTATAGCCCCGGACAGGGAATCACCCCTCCACTTT
cdr3_length: 15
d_call: TRBD1
v_call: TRBV19
clone_size: -
j_call: TRBJ1-6

cdr3_aa: CASSLRLAGYNEQFF
cdr3_nt: TGCGCCAGCAGCTTAAGACTAGCGGGCTACAATGAGCAGTTCTTC
cdr3_length: 15
d_call: TRBD2
v_call: TRBV5-1
clone_size: -
j_call: TRBJ2-1

cdr3_aa: CASSQGESYTEAFF
cdr3_nt: TGCGCCAGCAGCCAAGGAGAGAGTTACACTGAAGCTTTCTTT
cdr3_length: 14
d_call: -
v_call: TRBV4-3
clone_size: -
j_call: TRBJ1-1

cdr3_aa: CASSSSTGSLGYTF
cdr3_nt: TGTGCCAGCAGCTCATCGACAGGGAGTCTTGGCTACACCTTC
cdr3_length: 14
d_call: TRBD1
v_call: TRBV11-2
clone_size: few
j_call: TRBJ1-2

cdr3_aa: CASSQETGRIGKLLF
cdr3_nt: TGTGCCAGCAGCCAAGAGACAGGGAGGATCGGAAAACTGCTTTTT
cdr3_length: 15
d_call: TRBD1
v_call: TRBV3-1/TRBV3-2
clone_size: -
j_call: TRBJ1-4

cdr3_aa: CASSLMRERSNEQYF
cdr3_nt: TGTGCCAGCAGTTTAATGCGGGAGCGCTCCAACGAGCAGTACTTC
cdr3_length: 15
d_call: TRBD2
v_call: TRBV28
clone_size: -
j_call: TRBJ2-7

cdr3_aa: CAWSETSGQETQYF
cdr3_nt: TGTGCCTGGAGCGAGACTAGCGGCCAAGAGACCCAGTACTTC
cdr3_length: 14
d_call: TRBD2
v_call: TRBV30
clone_size: -
j_call: TRBJ2-5

cdr3_aa: CASSLTPEQYF
cdr3_nt: TGTGCCAGCAGCTTAACCCCAGAACAGTACTTC
cdr3_length: 11
d_call: -
v_call: TRBV7-2
clone_size: once
j_call: TRBJ2-5

cdr3_aa: CASSRRTISEAFF
cdr3_nt: TGTGCCAGCAGTAGACGGACAATTTCTGAAGCTTTCTTT
cdr3_length: 13
d_call: -
v_call: TRBV28
clone_size: -
j_call: TRBJ1-1

cdr3_aa: CASSDSYEQYF
cdr3_nt: TGTGCCAGCAGTGATAGCTACGAGCAGTACTTC
cdr3_length: 11
d_call: -
v_call: TRBV2
clone_size: -
j_call: TRBJ2-7

cdr3_aa: CASSLTSGRIYEQYF
cdr3_nt: TGCGCCAGCAGCCTAACTAGCGGGAGGATATACGAGCAGTACTTC
cdr3_length: 15
d_call: TRBD2
v_call: TRBV5-1
clone_size: once
j_call: TRBJ2-7

cdr3_aa: CASSYSGFDGYTF
cdr3_nt: TGTGCCAGCAGTTATTCGGGGTTCGACGGCTACACCTTC
cdr3_length: 13
d_call: -
v_call: TRBV6-2/TRBV6-3
clone_size: -
j_call: TRBJ1-2

cdr3_aa: CASSKRQGGGPAYEQYF
cdr3_nt: TGTGCCAGCAGCAAAAGGCAAGGAGGAGGGCCGGCCTACGAGCAGTACTTC
cdr3_length: 17
d_call: -
v_call: TRBV21-1
clone_size: once
j_call: TRBJ2-7

cdr3_aa: CASSVGGGGYTF
cdr3_nt: TGTGCCAGCAGTGTAGGGGGCGGCGGCTACACCTTC
cdr3_length: 12
d_call: TRBD1
v_call: TRBV28
clone_size: once
j_call: TRBJ1-2

cdr3_aa: CASRVAGGLGADTQYF
cdr3_nt: TGTGCCAGCAGGGTAGCGGGAGGGTTGGGTGCAGATACGCAGTATTTT
cdr3_length: 16
d_call: TRBD2
v_call: TRBV28
clone_size: -
j_call: TRBJ2-3

cdr3_aa: CAGGQGAREKLLF
cdr3_nt: TGTGCCGGTGGGCAGGGGGCACGCGAAAAACTGCTTTTT
cdr3_length: 13
d_call: TRBD1
v_call: TRBV2
clone_size: -
j_call: TRBJ1-4

cdr3_aa: CASSELAGGGELFF
cdr3_nt: TGTGCCAGCAGTGAATTGGCAGGAGGCGGGGAGCTGTTTTTT
cdr3_length: 14
d_call: -
v_call: TRBV6-1
clone_size: once
j_call: TRBJ2-2